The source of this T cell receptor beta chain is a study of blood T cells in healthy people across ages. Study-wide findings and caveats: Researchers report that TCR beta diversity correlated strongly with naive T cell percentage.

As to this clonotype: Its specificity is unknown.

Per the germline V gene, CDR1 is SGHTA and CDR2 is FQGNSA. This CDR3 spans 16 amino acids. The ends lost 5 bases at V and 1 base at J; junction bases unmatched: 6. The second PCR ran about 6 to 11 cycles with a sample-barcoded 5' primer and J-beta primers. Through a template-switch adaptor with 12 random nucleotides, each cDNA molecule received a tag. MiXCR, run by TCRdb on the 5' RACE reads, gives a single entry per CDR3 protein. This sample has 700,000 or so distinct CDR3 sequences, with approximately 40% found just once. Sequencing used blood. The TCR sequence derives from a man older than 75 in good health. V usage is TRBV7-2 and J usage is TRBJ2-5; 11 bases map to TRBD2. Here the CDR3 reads CASSGRLAGSQETQYF. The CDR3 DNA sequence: TGTGCCAGCAGCGGACGACTAGCGGGGAGCCAAGAGACCCAGTACTTC.